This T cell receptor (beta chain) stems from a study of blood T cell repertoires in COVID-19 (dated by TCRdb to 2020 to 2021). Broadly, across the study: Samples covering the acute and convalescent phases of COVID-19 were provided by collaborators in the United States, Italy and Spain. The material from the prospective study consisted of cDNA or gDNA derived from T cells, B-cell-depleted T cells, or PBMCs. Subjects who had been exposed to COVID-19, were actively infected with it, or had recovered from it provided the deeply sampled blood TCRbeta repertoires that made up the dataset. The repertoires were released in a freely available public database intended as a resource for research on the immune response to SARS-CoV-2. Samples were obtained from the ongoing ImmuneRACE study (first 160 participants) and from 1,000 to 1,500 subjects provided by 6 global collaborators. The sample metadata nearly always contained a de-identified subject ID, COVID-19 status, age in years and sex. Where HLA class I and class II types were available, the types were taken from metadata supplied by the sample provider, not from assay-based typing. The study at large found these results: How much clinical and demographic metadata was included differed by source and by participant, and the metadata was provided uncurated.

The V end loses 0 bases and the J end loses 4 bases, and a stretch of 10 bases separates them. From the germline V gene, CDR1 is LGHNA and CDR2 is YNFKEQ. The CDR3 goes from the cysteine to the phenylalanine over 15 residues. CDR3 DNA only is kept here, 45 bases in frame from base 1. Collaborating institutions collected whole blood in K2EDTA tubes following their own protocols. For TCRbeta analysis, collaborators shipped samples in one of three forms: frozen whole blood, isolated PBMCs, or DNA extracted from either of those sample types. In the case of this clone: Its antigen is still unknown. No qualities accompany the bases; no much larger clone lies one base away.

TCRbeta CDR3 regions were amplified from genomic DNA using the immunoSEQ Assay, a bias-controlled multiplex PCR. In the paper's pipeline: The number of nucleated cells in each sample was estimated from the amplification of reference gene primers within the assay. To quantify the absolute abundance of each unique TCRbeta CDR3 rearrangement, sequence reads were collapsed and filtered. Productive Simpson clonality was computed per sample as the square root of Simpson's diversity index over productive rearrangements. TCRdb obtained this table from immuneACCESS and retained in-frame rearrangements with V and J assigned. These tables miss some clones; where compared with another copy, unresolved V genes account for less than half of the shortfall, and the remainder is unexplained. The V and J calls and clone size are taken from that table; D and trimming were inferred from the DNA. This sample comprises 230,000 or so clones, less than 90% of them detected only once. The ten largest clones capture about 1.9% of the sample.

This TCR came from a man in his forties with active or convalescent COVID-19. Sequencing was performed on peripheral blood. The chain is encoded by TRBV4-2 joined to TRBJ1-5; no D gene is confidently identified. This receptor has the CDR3 CASSQEIHGNQPQHF. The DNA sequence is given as TGTGCCAGCAGCCAAGAGATACACGGGAATCAGCCCCAGCATTTT.